This TCR beta chain originates from a study of blood T cell repertoires in COVID-19. The repertoire was sequenced with immunoSEQ multiplex PCR; TCRdb's copy has only in-frame clones and lacks some. This table holds a few hundred thousand clones, approximately 79% found once. This CDR3 contains 15 residues. The junction had 12 bases not matched to a gene; V was cut back by 5 bases and J by 7 bases. The germline V gene has CDR1 GTSNPN and CDR2 SVGIG (reference sequence). Material for sequencing was peripheral blood. The chain carries TRBV30 and TRBJ2-7, with TRBD2 identical over 12 bases. This TCR came from a human donor in a cohort sampled during active COVID-19. The CDR3 loop reads CAWSRASGRAGEQYF. CDR3 bases: TGTGCCTGGTCAAGGGCTAGCGGGAGGGCCGGTGAGCAGTACTTC.